The clone carrying this T cell receptor (beta chain) was recorded many times. Its antigen is as yet unknown. Amplified TCR beta CDR3 regions derived from RNA transcripts. With the HTBI primer set, the TCR CDR3 went through a first round of RT-PCR. In TCRdb, the multiplex PCR reads were re-called with MiXCR into one record per CDR3 protein. The sample includes hundreds of thousands of distinct CDR3 sequences, around 26% of them seen just once. The entry originates in a study of T cells in Graves' hyperthyroidism and ophthalmopathy. The overall study: Before any treatment, at initial diagnosis, peripheral blood was collected. Study observations and caveats: In simple terms, a model built on 13 V-J features told ophthalmopathy apart from stable hyperthyroidism.

CDR1 and CDR2 from the germline V gene are MDHEN and SYDVKM. The CDR3 is made up of 14 amino acids. V dropped 5 bases and J dropped 6; count of bases not matched to a gene: 3. Out of 10 ml of fresh peripheral blood came the PBMCs. The sequence was obtained from a woman aged 40 to 50 with Graves' ophthalmopathy. This rearrangement joins TRBV28 to TRBJ2-2; 10 nucleotides line up with TRBD2. The specimen was blood. CDR3 DNA: TGTGCCAGCAGTAAGGGACTAGCGTCCGGGGAGCTGTTTTTT. Translated: CASSKGLASGELFF.